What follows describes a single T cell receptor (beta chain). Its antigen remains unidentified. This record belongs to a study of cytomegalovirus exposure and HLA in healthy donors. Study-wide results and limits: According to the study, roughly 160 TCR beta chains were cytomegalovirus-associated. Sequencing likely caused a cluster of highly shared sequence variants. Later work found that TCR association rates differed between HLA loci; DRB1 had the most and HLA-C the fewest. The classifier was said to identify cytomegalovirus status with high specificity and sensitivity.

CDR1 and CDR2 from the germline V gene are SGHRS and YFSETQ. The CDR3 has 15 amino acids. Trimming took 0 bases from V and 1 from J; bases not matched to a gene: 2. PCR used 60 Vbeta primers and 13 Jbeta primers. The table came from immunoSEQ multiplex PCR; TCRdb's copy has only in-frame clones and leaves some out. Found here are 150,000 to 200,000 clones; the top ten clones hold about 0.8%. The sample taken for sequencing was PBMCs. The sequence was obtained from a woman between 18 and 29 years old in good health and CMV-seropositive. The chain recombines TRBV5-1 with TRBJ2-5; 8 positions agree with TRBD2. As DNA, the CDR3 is TGCGCCAGCAGCTTGGTCAGCGGGGGCCAAGAGACCCAGTACTTC. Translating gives CASSLVSGGQETQYF.